This T cell receptor beta chain is from a study of breast tumors, draining lymph nodes, adjacent tissues. Study-wide points: Compared with basal-like, luminal-like tumors shared significantly more repertoire with nontumor tissue. Data fit most tumor T cells coming from lymph node, expanding in tumor. Tumor TCR diversity was below lymph nodes but above nontumor tissue.

TCRdb called the multiplex PCR reads again in MiXCR, with one record for every CDR3 protein. Here the sample spans approximately 190,000 distinct CDR3 sequences, around a third being singletons. The lymph nodes were axillary draining lymph nodes from breast cancer patients. This clonotype was counted ten times or more. The antigen is not known. Germline assignment: CDR1 SGHTA and CDR2 FQGNSA. The CDR3 contains 13 residues. Losses at the gene ends were 5 bases for V and 3 bases for J; bases not matched to a gene: 2. The sequencing sample was made of axillary lymph node tissue. The chain has TRBV7-2 and TRBJ1-2; the match to TRBD1 covers 8 bases. The source is a female donor with breast cancer. Some clones in this sample may be carry-over from other donors' samples. The CDR3 reads CASSPGQDYGYTF. The CDR3 region has the DNA TGTGCCAGCAGCCCGGGACAGGACTATGGCTACACCTTC. Supplemented by reference TRBV7-2 and TRBJ1-2, the full variable domain reads GAGVSQSPSNKVTEKGKDVELRCDPISGHTALYWYRQSLGQGLEFLIYFQGNSAPDKSGLPSDRFSAERTGGSVSTLTIQRTQQEDSAVYLCASSPGQDYGYTFGSGTRLTVV.